These 2 T cell receptor beta chains share one sample of origin, sequenced in a study of cytomegalovirus exposure and HLA in healthy donors. The PCR had 60 Vbeta and 13 Jbeta primers. The assay was immunoSEQ multiplex PCR, and TCRdb's table has in-frame clones only and misses some. The sample table includes fewer than 45,000 clones. What was sequenced was PBMCs. Receptors were obtained from a woman aged 25 to 39 in good health and CMV-seronegative.

The V gene is TRBV10-3, the J gene TRBJ2-3; TRBD2 aligns across 9 bases. Germline CDR1 and CDR2: ENHRY and SYGVKD. The CDR3 covers 15 residues. V lost 3 bases and J lost 1; bases outside the gene matches: 2. As DNA, the CDR3 is TGTGCCATCAGTGACTTAGCGGGAGGCACAGATACGCAGTATTTT. It encodes CAISDLAGGTDTQYF.

The rearrangement links TRBV11-2 to TRBJ1-4; weak D call: TRBD1 (6 bases). V lost 1 base, J lost 7 bases, and 13 bases lay in between. Germline-derived CDR1 and CDR2 are SGHAT and FQNNGV. CDR3 length: 15 amino acids. CDR3 protein: CASSLVRGGGEKLFF. CDR3 nucleotide sequence: TGTGCCAGCAGCTTAGTCAGGGGCGGGGGTGAAAAACTGTTTTTT.